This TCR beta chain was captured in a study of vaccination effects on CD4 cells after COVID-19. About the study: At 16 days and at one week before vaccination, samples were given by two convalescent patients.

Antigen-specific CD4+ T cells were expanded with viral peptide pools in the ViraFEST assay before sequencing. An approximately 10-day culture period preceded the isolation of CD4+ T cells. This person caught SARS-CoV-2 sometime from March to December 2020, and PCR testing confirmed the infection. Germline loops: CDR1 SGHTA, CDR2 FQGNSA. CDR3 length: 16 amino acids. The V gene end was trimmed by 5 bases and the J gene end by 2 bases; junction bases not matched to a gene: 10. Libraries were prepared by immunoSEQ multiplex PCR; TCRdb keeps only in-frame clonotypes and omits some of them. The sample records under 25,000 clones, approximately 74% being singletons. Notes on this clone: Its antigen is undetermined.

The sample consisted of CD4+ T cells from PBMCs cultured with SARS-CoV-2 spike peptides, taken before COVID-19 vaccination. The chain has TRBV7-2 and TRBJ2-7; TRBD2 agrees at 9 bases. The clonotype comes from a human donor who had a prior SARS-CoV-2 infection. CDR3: CASSPILAGRTYEQYF. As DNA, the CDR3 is TGTGCCAGCAGCCCCATACTAGCGGGTAGGACCTACGAGCAGTACTTC.